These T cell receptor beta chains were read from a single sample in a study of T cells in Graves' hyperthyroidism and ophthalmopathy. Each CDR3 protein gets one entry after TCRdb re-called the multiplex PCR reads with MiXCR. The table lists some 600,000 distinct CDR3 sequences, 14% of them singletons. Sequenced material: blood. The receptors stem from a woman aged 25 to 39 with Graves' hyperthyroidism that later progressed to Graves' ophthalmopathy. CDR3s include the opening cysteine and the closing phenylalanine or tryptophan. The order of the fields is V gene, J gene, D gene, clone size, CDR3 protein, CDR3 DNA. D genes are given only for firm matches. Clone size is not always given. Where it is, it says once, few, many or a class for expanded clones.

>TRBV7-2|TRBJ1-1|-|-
CASSLSRGSGVNTEAFF
TGTGCCAGCAGCTTATCTCGAGGCTCCGGGGTCAACACTGAAGCTTTCTTT
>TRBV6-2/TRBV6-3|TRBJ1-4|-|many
CASSYLSGVPNEKLFF
TGTGCCAGCAGTTACCTGAGCGGGGTCCCGAATGAAAAACTGTTTTTT
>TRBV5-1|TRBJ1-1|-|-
CASSPGAVGRTEAFF
TGCGCCAGCAGCCCAGGCGCGGTCGGACGGACTGAAGCTTTCTTT
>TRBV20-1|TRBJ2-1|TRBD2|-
CSAPQSGVSYNEQFF
TGCAGTGCTCCCCAAAGCGGGGTCTCCTACAATGAGCAGTTCTTC
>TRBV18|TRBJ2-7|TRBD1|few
CASSPSWDRGDEQYF
TGTGCCAGCTCACCTTCATGGGACAGGGGCGACGAGCAGTACTTC
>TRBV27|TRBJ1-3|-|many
CASSLTGGAGNTIYF
TGTGCCAGCAGTTTAACGGGGGGCGCTGGAAACACCATATATTTT
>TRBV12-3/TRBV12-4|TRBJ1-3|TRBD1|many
CASSGTGGNTIYF
TGTGCCAGCAGCGGGACAGGGGGAAACACCATATATTTT
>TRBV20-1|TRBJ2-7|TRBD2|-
CSAREWLAGERQYF
TGCAGTGCTAGAGAGTGGCTAGCGGGAGAACGGCAGTACTTC
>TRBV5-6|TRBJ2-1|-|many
CASSLFPLVNNEQFF
TGTGCCAGCAGCTTATTTCCACTAGTGAACAATGAGCAGTTCTTC
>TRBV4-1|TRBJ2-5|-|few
CASSQARNEETQYF
TGCGCCAGCAGCCAAGCTCGGAATGAGGAGACCCAGTACTTC
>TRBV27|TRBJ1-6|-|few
CASSSTYSPLHF
TGTGCCAGCAGTTCGACATATTCACCCCTCCACTTT
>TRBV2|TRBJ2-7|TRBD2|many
CASSEAPQRDTYEQYF
TGTGCCAGCAGTGAAGCGCCCCAGCGGGATACCTACGAGCAGTACTTC
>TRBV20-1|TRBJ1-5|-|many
CSARDGVDINQPQHF
TGCAGTGCTAGAGATGGGGTTGACATCAATCAGCCCCAGCATTTT
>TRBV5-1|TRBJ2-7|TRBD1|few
CASSGDSYYEQYF
TGCGCCAGCAGCGGGGACAGCTACTACGAGCAGTACTTC
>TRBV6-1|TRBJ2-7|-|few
CASSSGSALSYEQYF
TGTGCCAGCAGCTCCGGGAGCGCGCTCTCCTACGAGCAGTACTTC
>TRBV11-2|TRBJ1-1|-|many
CASRGSGSPEAFF
TGTGCCAGCAGGGGTTCTGGGAGCCCTGAAGCTTTCTTT
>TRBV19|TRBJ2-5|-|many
CASSTPWIEETQYF
TGTGCCAGTAGTACGCCCTGGATCGAAGAGACCCAGTACTTC
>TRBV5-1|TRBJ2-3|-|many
CASSLSLASPADTQYF
TGCGCCAGCAGCTTATCGTTAGCTTCCCCGGCAGATACGCAGTATTTT
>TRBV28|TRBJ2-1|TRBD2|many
CASSLNAGLAGGPRNDEQFF
TGTGCCAGCAGTTTGAATGCGGGACTAGCGGGAGGGCCTCGTAATGATGAGCAGTTCTTC
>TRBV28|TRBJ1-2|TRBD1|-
CAGITGQGNYGYTF
TGTGCCGGCATCACCGGACAGGGCAACTATGGCTACACCTTC
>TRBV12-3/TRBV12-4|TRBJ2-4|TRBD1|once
CVSSLGQVLAKNIQYF
TGTGTCAGCAGCCTGGGACAGGTGCTAGCCAAAAACATTCAGTACTTC
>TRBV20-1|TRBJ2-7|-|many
CSARGQVGYEQYF
TGCAGTGCTAGAGGCCAAGTGGGGTACGAGCAGTACTTC
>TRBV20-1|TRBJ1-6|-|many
CSARDSRQSNSPLHF
TGCAGTGCTAGAGATTCGCGACAGTCAAATTCACCCCTCCACTTT
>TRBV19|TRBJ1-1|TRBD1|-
CASSSVRDRGRAHLGFFF
TGTGCCAGTAGTAGTGTCCGGGACAGGGGGCGTGCGCACTTGGGGTTTTTCTTT
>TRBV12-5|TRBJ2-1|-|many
CASGLMGQFF
TGTGCTAGTGGTTTGATGGGCCAGTTCTTC
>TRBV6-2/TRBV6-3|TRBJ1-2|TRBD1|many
CASSYAPDRIFLYGYTF
TGTGCCAGCAGTTACGCTCCGGACAGGATCTTTTTGTATGGCTACACCTTC
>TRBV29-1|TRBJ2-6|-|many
CSVEELLTDSGANVLTF
TGCAGCGTTGAAGAACTACTGACAGACTCTGGGGCCAACGTCCTGACTTTC
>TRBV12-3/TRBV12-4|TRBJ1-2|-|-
CASSFPSGGYTF
TGTGCCAGCAGTTTCCCCAGCGGGGGCTACACCTTC
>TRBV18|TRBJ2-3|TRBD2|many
CASSTDGTSGTDTQYF
TGTGCCAGCTCAACGGACGGGACTAGTGGCACAGATACGCAGTATTTT
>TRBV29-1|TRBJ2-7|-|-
CSVESQGSYEQYF
TGCAGCGTTGAAAGTCAGGGTTCCTACGAGCAGTACTTC
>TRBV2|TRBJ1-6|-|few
CASSVRAFGGARSPLHF
TGTGCCAGCAGTGTTCGTGCCTTTGGGGGCGCGAGGTCACCCCTCCACTTT
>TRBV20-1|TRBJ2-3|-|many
CSALSESGPDTQYF
TGCAGTGCCCTTAGCGAGTCCGGCCCAGATACGCAGTATTTT
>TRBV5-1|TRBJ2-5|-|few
CASSLPETQYF
TGCGCCAGCAGCTTGCCGGAGACCCAGTACTTC
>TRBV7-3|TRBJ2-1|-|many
CASSLAPDNEQFF
TGTGCCAGCAGCTTAGCACCCGACAATGAGCAGTTCTTC
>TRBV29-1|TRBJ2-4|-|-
CSVERLDKLAKNIQYF
TGCAGCGTTGAACGCCTTGACAAGCTAGCCAAAAACATTCAGTACTTC
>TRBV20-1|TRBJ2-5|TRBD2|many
CSARQLAGGLKTQYF
TGCAGTGCTAGGCAACTAGCGGGAGGGCTTAAGACCCAGTACTTC
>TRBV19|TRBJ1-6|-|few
CASSETDSPLHF
TGTGCCAGTAGTGAGACAGATTCACCCCTCCACTTT
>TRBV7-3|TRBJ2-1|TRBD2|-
CASSTAGGLYNEQFF
TGTGCCAGCAGCACGGCGGGAGGGCTTTACAATGAGCAGTTCTTC
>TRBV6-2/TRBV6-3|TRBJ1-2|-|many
CASTTRDFSTGYTF
TGTGCCAGCACAACACGGGACTTCTCCACGGGCTACACCTTC